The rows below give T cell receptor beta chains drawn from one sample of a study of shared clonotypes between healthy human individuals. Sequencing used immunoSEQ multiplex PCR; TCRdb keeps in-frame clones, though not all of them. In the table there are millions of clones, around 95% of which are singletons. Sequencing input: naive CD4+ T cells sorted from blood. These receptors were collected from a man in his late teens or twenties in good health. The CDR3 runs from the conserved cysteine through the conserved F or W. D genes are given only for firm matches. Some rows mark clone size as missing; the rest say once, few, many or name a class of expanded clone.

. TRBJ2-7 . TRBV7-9 TGTGCCAGCAGCTTATCGAGGGACTCCTACGAGCAGTACTTC CASSLSRDSYEQYF
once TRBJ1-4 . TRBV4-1 TGCGCCAGCAGCCGCGGGACGTTACGTTATAATGAAAAACTGTTTTTT CASSRGTLRYNEKLFF
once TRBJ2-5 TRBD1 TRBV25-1 TGTGCCAGCAGTGAATGGAATCAGGGGGAAGAGACCCAGTACTTC CASSEWNQGEETQYF
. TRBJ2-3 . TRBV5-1 TGCGCCAGCAGCTTGGAGGCCCCTAGCACAGATACGCAGTATTTT CASSLEAPSTDTQYF
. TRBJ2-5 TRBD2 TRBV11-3 TGTGCCAGCAGCTTAGATGGACCGCGCGGGGGGGCCTCAGAGACCCAGTACTTC CASSLDGPRGGASETQYF
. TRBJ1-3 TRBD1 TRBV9 TGTGCCAGCAGCTTGGGACAGGCCATCTCTGGAAACACCATATATTTT CASSLGQAISGNTIYF
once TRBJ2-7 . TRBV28 TGTGCCAGCAGTTTACCGACCCGGGGCTCCTACGAGCAGTACTTC CASSLPTRGSYEQYF
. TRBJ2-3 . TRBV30 TGTGCCTGGAGTAACGGCGATACGCAGTATTTT CAWSNGDTQYF
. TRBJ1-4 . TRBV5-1 TGCGCCAGCAGCCCAGGCCACACCGCGGCTAATGAAAAACTGTTTTTT CASSPGHTAANEKLFF
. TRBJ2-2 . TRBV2 TGTGCCAGCAGCCAGAAAGGGGAGCTGTTTTTT CASSQKGELFF
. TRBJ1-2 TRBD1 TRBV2 TGTGCCAGCAGTGAAGTGGGGACAGGGGGCGCTTATCTCAGCTATGGCTACACCTTC CASSEVGTGGAYLSYGYTF
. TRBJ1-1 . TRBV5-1 TGCGCCAGCAGCTTGGTCTGGGGCATGAACACTGAAGCTTTCTTT CASSLVWGMNTEAFF
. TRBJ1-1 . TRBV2 TGTGCCAGCCATGGGGGTCGCACTGAAGCTTTCTTT CASHGGRTEAFF
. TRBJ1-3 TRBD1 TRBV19 TGTGCCAGTAGGGGGACAGGGGTTGGAAACACCATATATTTT CASRGTGVGNTIYF
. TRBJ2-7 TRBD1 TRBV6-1 TGTGCCAGCAGTGACAACCTCAGGGGGCCCTTGAGCTACGAGCAGTACTTC CASSDNLRGPLSYEQYF
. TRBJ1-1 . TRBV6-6 TGTGCCAGCAGTTACTCGTCAGTCCGGGTGAACGCTGAAGCTTTCTTT CASSYSSVRVNAEAFF
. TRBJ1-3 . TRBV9 TGTGCCAGCAGCGACTCAGGATTCAGAAACACCATATATTTT CASSDSGFRNTIYF
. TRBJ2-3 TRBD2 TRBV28 TGTGCCAGCAGTTTTGGTGCGGGGGGGACCACAGATACGCAGTATTTT CASSFGAGGTTDTQYF
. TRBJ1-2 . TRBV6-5 TGTGCCAGTACATCTGATGGTGCGTCTATCTATGGCTACACCTTC CASTSDGASIYGYTF
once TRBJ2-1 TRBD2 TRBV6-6 TGTGCCAGCAGTTACTCTACGCTAGCGGGAGCAAATGAGCAGTTCTTC CASSYSTLAGANEQFF
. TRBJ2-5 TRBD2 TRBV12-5 TGTGCTAGTGGCCTGGGAACTAGCGGGAGCTTAGAGACCCAGTACTTC CASGLGTSGSLETQYF
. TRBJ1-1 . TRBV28 TGTGCCAGCAGTTCAGCCTCTGGCGTAAGGAACACTGAAGCTTTCTTT CASSSASGVRNTEAFF
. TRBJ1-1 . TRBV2 TGTGCCAGCACCGGCGGGAGCACTGAAGCTTTCTTT CASTGGSTEAFF
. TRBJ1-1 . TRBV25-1 TGTGCCAGCAGTATGCCGAACACTGAAGCTTTCTTT CASSMPNTEAFF
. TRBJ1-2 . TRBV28 TGTGCCAGTAGACAGGCCGTTAACTATGGCTACACCTTC CASRQAVNYGYTF
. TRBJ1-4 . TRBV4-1 TGCGCCAGCAGCCAATGGATAATAGGGGAAAAACTGTTTTTT CASSQWIIGEKLFF
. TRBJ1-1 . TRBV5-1 TGCGCCAGCAGCTTGGTGGGGGCCACGGCTTTGAACACTGAAGCTTTCTTT CASSLVGATALNTEAFF
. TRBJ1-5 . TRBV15 TGTGCCACCAGCAGAGCTACAGGGCTCGGTCAGCCCCAGCATTTT CATSRATGLGQPQHF
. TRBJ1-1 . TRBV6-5 TGTGCCAGCAGTGACCCGGACACTGAAGCTTTCTTT CASSDPDTEAFF
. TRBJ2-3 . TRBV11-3 TGTGCCAGCAGCTTAAACGGGCGATCCACAGATACGCAGTATTTT CASSLNGRSTDTQYF
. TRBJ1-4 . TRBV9 TGTGCCAGCAGCGTAGAAAACGGGGCGCTGTTTTTT CASSVENGALFF
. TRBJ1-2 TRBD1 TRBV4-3 TGCGCCAGCAGCCCTGGGAGGGGGCTAGACTATGGCTACACCTTC CASSPGRGLDYGYTF
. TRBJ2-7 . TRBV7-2 TGTGCCAGCAAAGCCCGGGACCGTCCCTACGAGCAGTACTTC CASKARDRPYEQYF
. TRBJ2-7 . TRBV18 TGTGCCAGCTCACCAGGCGGGCAGTACGAGCAGTACTTC CASSPGGQYEQYF
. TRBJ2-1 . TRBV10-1 TGCGCCAGCAGTGAGGGTAGTTTCCATGAGCAGTTCTTC CASSEGSFHEQFF
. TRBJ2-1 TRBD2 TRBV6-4 TGTGCCAGCAGTGACTCTTCTAGCGGCTACAATGAGCAGTTCTTC CASSDSSSGYNEQFF
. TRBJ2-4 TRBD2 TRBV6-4 TGTGCCAGCAGTATCGCTAGCGGGAGAGGGGGGGCCAAAAACATTCAGTACTTC CASSIASGRGGAKNIQYF
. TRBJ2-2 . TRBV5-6 TGTGCCAGCAGCTTGGCCGCCGGGGAGCTGTTTTTT CASSLAAGELFF
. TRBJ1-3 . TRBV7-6 TGTGCCAGCAGCTTAGGGCAGTCTGGAAACACCATATATTTT CASSLGQSGNTIYF
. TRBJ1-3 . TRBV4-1 TGCGCCAGCAGCTCACAGGGAGGCGGAGGAAACACCATATATTTT CASSSQGGGGNTIYF
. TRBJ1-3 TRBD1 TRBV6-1 TGTGCCAGAATGACAGGGATTGGAAACACCATATATTTT CARMTGIGNTIYF
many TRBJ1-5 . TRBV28 TGTGCCAGCAGTTTTCGGCAAGGAAATCAGCCCCAGCATTTT CASSFRQGNQPQHF
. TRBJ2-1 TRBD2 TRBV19 TGTGCCAGTACCCTGACTAGCGGGGGGCAGGGTGAGCAGTTCTTC CASTLTSGGQGEQFF
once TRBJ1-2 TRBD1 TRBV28 TGTGCCAGCAGTTCGACAGGGCCTGGGGGCCTATATGGCTACACCTTC CASSSTGPGGLYGYTF
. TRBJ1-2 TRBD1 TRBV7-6 TGTGCCAGCAGCTTTACAGGGGGCGAGAACTATGGCTACACCTTC CASSFTGGENYGYTF
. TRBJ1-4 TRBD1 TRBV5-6 TGTGCCAGCAGCTTGGATCAGGGGGCGAATGAAAAACTGTTTTTT CASSLDQGANEKLFF
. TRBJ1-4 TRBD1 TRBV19 TGTGCCAGTAGTACCACAGGGGTAACTAATGAAAAACTGTTTTTT CASSTTGVTNEKLFF
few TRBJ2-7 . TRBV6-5 TGTGCCAGCAGTTACAGGGGAGGCTACGAGCAGTACTTC CASSYRGGYEQYF
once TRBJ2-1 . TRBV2 TGTGCCAGCAGTGAGGGTAGGGGCGATGAGCAGTTCTTC CASSEGRGDEQFF